Listed below are T cell receptor beta chains from one sample, sequenced in a study. TCRdb used MiXCR to reprocess the RT-PCR reads, holding one entry per CDR3 protein. The sample has about 680,000 distinct CDR3 sequences; about 14% are singletons. The sequencing input was memory CD4+ T cells from blood. The receptors derive from a female donor in good health, serving as a healthy control. Both conserved end residues are part of each CDR3. Fields, in order: V gene, D gene, J gene, clone size, CDR3 protein, CDR3 DNA. D genes are given only for firm matches. Clone size is stated in some rows and not others, as once, few, many or a class when expanded.

v_call: TRBV12-3/TRBV12-4; d_call: NA; j_call: TRBJ2-7; clone_size: few; cdr3_aa: CASTVTGTYEQYF; cdr3_nt: TGTGCCAGCACCGTTACGGGTACCTACGAGCAGTACTTC
v_call: TRBV20-1; d_call: NA; j_call: TRBJ1-1; clone_size: NA; cdr3_aa: CSAPPPGRGWTEAFF; cdr3_nt: TGCAGTGCTCCTCCCCCGGGCAGGGGATGGACTGAAGCTTTCTTT
v_call: TRBV18; d_call: NA; j_call: TRBJ1-5; clone_size: NA; cdr3_aa: CASSQQPNTHSNQPQHF; cdr3_nt: TGTGCCAGCTCACAACAGCCTAATACTCATAGCAATCAGCCCCAGCATTTT
v_call: TRBV29-1; d_call: NA; j_call: TRBJ2-1; clone_size: many; cdr3_aa: CSVQRTESDEQFF; cdr3_nt: TGCAGCGTCCAACGGACGGAGAGCGATGAGCAGTTCTTC
v_call: TRBV20-1; d_call: NA; j_call: TRBJ1-2; clone_size: NA; cdr3_aa: CSARDSGRSTNYGYTF; cdr3_nt: TGCAGTGCTAGAGATTCGGGCAGGTCGACTAACTATGGCTACACCTTC
v_call: TRBV5-5; d_call: NA; j_call: TRBJ2-3; clone_size: many; cdr3_aa: CASSFDRPTDTQYF; cdr3_nt: TGTGCCAGCAGCTTCGACAGGCCCACAGATACGCAGTATTTT
v_call: TRBV5-1; d_call: NA; j_call: TRBJ2-1; clone_size: NA; cdr3_aa: CARSLDSTPLQFF; cdr3_nt: TGCGCCAGAAGCTTGGATAGCACCCCGCTCCAGTTCTTC
v_call: TRBV10-3; d_call: NA; j_call: TRBJ2-5; clone_size: many; cdr3_aa: CAISESGRQETQYF; cdr3_nt: TGTGCCATCAGTGAGTCGGGCAGGCAAGAGACCCAGTACTTC
v_call: TRBV4-2; d_call: NA; j_call: TRBJ2-1; clone_size: few; cdr3_aa: CASSQDVRELYNEQFF; cdr3_nt: TGTGCCAGCAGCCAAGATGTTAGAGAACTTTACAATGAGCAGTTCTTC
v_call: TRBV7-2; d_call: NA; j_call: TRBJ1-1; clone_size: few; cdr3_aa: CASSLDTGEAFF; cdr3_nt: TGTGCCAGCAGCTTAGACACAGGTGAAGCTTTCTTT
v_call: TRBV12-3/TRBV12-4; d_call: TRBD1; j_call: TRBJ1-2; clone_size: many; cdr3_aa: CASSPNRGYGYTF; cdr3_nt: TGTGCCAGCAGCCCTAACAGGGGTTATGGCTACACCTTC
v_call: TRBV5-1; d_call: NA; j_call: TRBJ2-1; clone_size: many; cdr3_aa: CASSLPPSKNEQFF; cdr3_nt: TGCGCCAGCAGCCTACCCCCTAGCAAGAATGAGCAGTTCTTC
v_call: TRBV12-3/TRBV12-4; d_call: TRBD1; j_call: TRBJ2-1; clone_size: few; cdr3_aa: CASRGDRGDEQFF; cdr3_nt: TGTGCCAGCAGGGGGGACAGGGGGGATGAGCAGTTCTTC
v_call: TRBV7-7; d_call: NA; j_call: TRBJ1-5; clone_size: few; cdr3_aa: CASSEGRDQPQHF; cdr3_nt: TGTGCTAGCAGCGAAGGGAGAGATCAGCCCCAGCATTTT
v_call: TRBV7-9; d_call: TRBD1; j_call: TRBJ2-4; clone_size: few; cdr3_aa: CASSRQGWAKNIQYF; cdr3_nt: TGTGCCAGCAGCAGACAGGGTTGGGCCAAAAACATTCAGTACTTC
v_call: TRBV5-4; d_call: NA; j_call: TRBJ1-4; clone_size: NA; cdr3_aa: CASSEGTREKLFF; cdr3_nt: TGTGCCAGCAGCGAGGGGACTCGGGAAAAACTGTTTTTT
v_call: TRBV5-1; d_call: NA; j_call: TRBJ2-7; clone_size: many; cdr3_aa: CASRSILPPYEQYF; cdr3_nt: TGCGCCAGCAGATCGATTCTACCCCCCTACGAGCAGTACTTC
v_call: TRBV12-3/TRBV12-4; d_call: TRBD1; j_call: TRBJ2-1; clone_size: many; cdr3_aa: CASSLPGTGEFF; cdr3_nt: TGTGCCAGCAGTTTGCCCGGGACAGGGGAGTTCTTC
v_call: TRBV10-3; d_call: NA; j_call: TRBJ1-5; clone_size: many; cdr3_aa: CAISEFGDSNQPQHF; cdr3_nt: TGTGCCATCAGTGAGTTTGGGGATAGCAATCAGCCCCAGCATTTT
v_call: TRBV3-1; d_call: NA; j_call: TRBJ2-2; clone_size: many; cdr3_aa: CASSSGMAGHTGELFF; cdr3_nt: TGTGCCAGCAGCTCTGGGATGGCGGGGCACACCGGGGAGCTGTTTTTT
v_call: TRBV30; d_call: TRBD1; j_call: TRBJ1-1; clone_size: NA; cdr3_aa: CAWGTGTGGNTEAFF; cdr3_nt: TGTGCCTGGGGAACCGGGACAGGGGGGAACACTGAAGCTTTCTTT
v_call: TRBV7-9; d_call: NA; j_call: TRBJ2-1; clone_size: few; cdr3_aa: CASSPFSGVGRIF; cdr3_nt: TGTGCCAGCAGCCCCTTTTCGGGGGTCGGAAGAATCTTC
v_call: TRBV7-9; d_call: NA; j_call: TRBJ1-2; clone_size: few; cdr3_aa: CASSLVGDNHYGYTF; cdr3_nt: TGTGCCAGCAGCCTTGTGGGCGACAATCACTATGGCTACACCTTC
v_call: TRBV7-9; d_call: NA; j_call: TRBJ2-7; clone_size: few; cdr3_aa: CASSLAHSGDEQYF; cdr3_nt: TGTGCCAGCAGCTTAGCCCACTCGGGCGACGAGCAGTACTTC
v_call: TRBV11-2; d_call: NA; j_call: TRBJ1-1; clone_size: few; cdr3_aa: CASSFARTEAFF; cdr3_nt: TGTGCCAGCAGCTTTGCCCGAACTGAAGCTTTCTTT
v_call: TRBV3-1; d_call: NA; j_call: TRBJ1-4; clone_size: NA; cdr3_aa: CASSQEGITGSKLFF; cdr3_nt: TGTGCCAGCAGCCAAGAGGGGATTACGGGGTCAAAACTGTTTTTT
v_call: TRBV7-2; d_call: NA; j_call: TRBJ1-2; clone_size: few; cdr3_aa: CASSPVGNYGYTF; cdr3_nt: TGTGCCAGCAGCCCCGTGGGGAACTATGGCTACACCTTC
v_call: TRBV15; d_call: NA; j_call: TRBJ1-1; clone_size: many; cdr3_aa: CATSRGGLNTEAFF; cdr3_nt: TGTGCCACCAGCAGAGGTGGCCTGAACACTGAAGCTTTCTTT
v_call: TRBV7-2; d_call: TRBD1; j_call: TRBJ1-1; clone_size: NA; cdr3_aa: CASSLHQGTGQLVRRAFF; cdr3_nt: TGTGCCAGCAGCTTACATCAGGGGACAGGTCAGTTAGTCCGAAGGGCTTTCTTT
v_call: TRBV7-9; d_call: NA; j_call: TRBJ1-2; clone_size: NA; cdr3_aa: CASSLDRTKGYTF; cdr3_nt: TGTGCCAGCAGCTTAGATCGGACAAAGGGCTACACCTTC
v_call: TRBV6-6; d_call: NA; j_call: TRBJ2-7; clone_size: few; cdr3_aa: CASSYVGASYEQYF; cdr3_nt: TGTGCCAGCAGTTACGTGGGGGCATCCTACGAGCAGTACTTC
v_call: TRBV29-1; d_call: TRBD2; j_call: TRBJ2-1; clone_size: many; cdr3_aa: CSDRTSRNEQFF; cdr3_nt: TGCAGCGATCGGACTAGTCGCAATGAGCAGTTCTTC
v_call: TRBV20-1; d_call: TRBD2; j_call: TRBJ2-4; clone_size: few; cdr3_aa: CSARETSGLGNIQYF; cdr3_nt: TGCAGTGCTAGAGAGACTAGCGGCCTAGGAAACATTCAGTACTTC
v_call: TRBV6-5; d_call: NA; j_call: TRBJ2-7; clone_size: many; cdr3_aa: CASSPTTTGWGFYEQYF; cdr3_nt: TGTGCCAGCAGTCCTACCACGACGGGATGGGGATTCTACGAGCAGTACTTC
v_call: TRBV5-1; d_call: NA; j_call: TRBJ1-1; clone_size: NA; cdr3_aa: CASSLEGQTYTEAFF; cdr3_nt: TGCGCCAGCAGCTTGGAAGGACAGACTTACACTGAAGCTTTCTTT
v_call: TRBV20-1; d_call: NA; j_call: TRBJ2-7; clone_size: few; cdr3_aa: CSALQGAYEQYF; cdr3_nt: TGCAGTGCCTTACAGGGAGCCTACGAGCAGTACTTC
v_call: TRBV13; d_call: NA; j_call: TRBJ1-4; clone_size: once; cdr3_aa: CASRTSGTMNEKLFF; cdr3_nt: TGTGCCAGCAGAACATCCGGGACCATGAATGAAAAACTGTTTTTT
v_call: TRBV12-3/TRBV12-4; d_call: TRBD1; j_call: TRBJ2-5; clone_size: NA; cdr3_aa: CASRRTGLSKTQYF; cdr3_nt: TGTGCCAGCAGAAGGACAGGGCTGTCGAAGACCCAGTACTTC
v_call: TRBV6-6; d_call: NA; j_call: TRBJ2-1; clone_size: many; cdr3_aa: CASSYSNRANEQFF; cdr3_nt: TGTGCCAGCAGTTACTCGAACAGGGCCAATGAGCAGTTCTTC
v_call: TRBV7-2; d_call: NA; j_call: TRBJ2-1; clone_size: NA; cdr3_aa: CASSSWAAPNNEQFF; cdr3_nt: TGTGCCAGCAGCTCCTGGGCTGCGCCAAACAATGAGCAGTTCTTC
v_call: TRBV15; d_call: TRBD2; j_call: TRBJ2-7; clone_size: NA; cdr3_aa: CATSTGTSGYEQYF; cdr3_nt: TGTGCCACCAGCACAGGGACTAGCGGTTACGAGCAGTACTTC
v_call: TRBV6-2/TRBV6-3; d_call: NA; j_call: TRBJ1-4; clone_size: few; cdr3_aa: CASSRKQGLDEKLFF; cdr3_nt: TGTGCCAGCAGCCGGAAACAGGGATTAGACGAAAAACTGTTTTTT
v_call: TRBV6-6; d_call: NA; j_call: TRBJ2-1; clone_size: NA; cdr3_aa: CASSWATGQNYNEQFF; cdr3_nt: TGTGCCAGCAGTTGGGCAACGGGCCAGAACTACAATGAGCAGTTCTTC
v_call: TRBV3-1; d_call: TRBD1; j_call: TRBJ1-5; clone_size: NA; cdr3_aa: CASSHSGTGVGGNQPQHF; cdr3_nt: TGTGCCAGCAGCCATAGCGGGACAGGGGTTGGGGGCAATCAGCCCCAGCATTTT
v_call: TRBV20-1; d_call: NA; j_call: TRBJ1-1; clone_size: few; cdr3_aa: CSARDPTGNTEAFF; cdr3_nt: TGCAGTGCTAGGGATCCGACAGGGAACACTGAAGCTTTCTTT
v_call: TRBV7-9; d_call: NA; j_call: TRBJ2-4; clone_size: few; cdr3_aa: CASTPPGRTDGNIQYF; cdr3_nt: TGTGCCAGCACCCCCCCGGGGAGGACGGATGGAAACATTCAGTACTTC
v_call: TRBV20-1; d_call: NA; j_call: TRBJ1-4; clone_size: NA; cdr3_aa: CSAIVRGVNEKLFF; cdr3_nt: TGCAGTGCTATCGTGCGGGGGGTTAATGAAAAACTGTTTTTT
v_call: TRBV6-1; d_call: TRBD2; j_call: TRBJ2-2; clone_size: NA; cdr3_aa: CASRIGLAGGGELFF; cdr3_nt: TGTGCCAGCAGAATCGGACTAGCGGGAGGCGGGGAGCTGTTTTTT
v_call: TRBV7-9; d_call: TRBD1; j_call: TRBJ2-7; clone_size: many; cdr3_aa: CASSNDRGRGQYF; cdr3_nt: TGTGCCAGCAGCAACGACAGGGGACGGGGGCAGTACTTC
v_call: TRBV27; d_call: TRBD2; j_call: TRBJ2-1; clone_size: few; cdr3_aa: CASNSGSKRGGNYNEQFF; cdr3_nt: TGTGCCAGCAATTCGGGGAGTAAGCGGGGGGGGAACTACAATGAGCAGTTCTTC
v_call: TRBV7-9; d_call: TRBD1; j_call: TRBJ1-5; clone_size: NA; cdr3_aa: CASSLAWDRNQPQHF; cdr3_nt: TGTGCCAGCAGCTTAGCGTGGGACAGGAATCAGCCCCAGCATTTT
v_call: TRBV5-6; d_call: NA; j_call: TRBJ1-3; clone_size: NA; cdr3_aa: CASSMDPSGNTIYF; cdr3_nt: TGTGCCAGCAGCATGGACCCGTCTGGAAACACCATATATTTT
v_call: TRBV5-1; d_call: NA; j_call: TRBJ2-2; clone_size: NA; cdr3_aa: CASTLGEWNTGELFF; cdr3_nt: TGCGCCAGCACCCTGGGAGAATGGAACACCGGGGAGCTGTTTTTT
v_call: TRBV28; d_call: NA; j_call: TRBJ2-7; clone_size: NA; cdr3_aa: CASRPSGAGDEQYF; cdr3_nt: TGTGCCAGCAGGCCCTCGGGGGCGGGGGACGAGCAGTACTTC
v_call: TRBV4-3; d_call: NA; j_call: TRBJ2-5; clone_size: many; cdr3_aa: CASSREGGGETQYF; cdr3_nt: TGCGCCAGCAGCCGGGAAGGGGGGGGAGAGACCCAGTACTTC
v_call: TRBV19; d_call: NA; j_call: TRBJ1-5; clone_size: NA; cdr3_aa: CASGVPLNSNQPQHF; cdr3_nt: TGTGCCAGCGGGGTACCCCTGAATAGCAATCAGCCCCAGCATTTT
v_call: TRBV20-1; d_call: NA; j_call: TRBJ1-2; clone_size: NA; cdr3_aa: CSAPPHMTGDYGYTF; cdr3_nt: TGCAGTGCTCCGCCTCATATGACAGGCGACTATGGCTACACCTTC
v_call: TRBV7-2; d_call: NA; j_call: TRBJ2-7; clone_size: NA; cdr3_aa: CASSQISYEQYF; cdr3_nt: TGTGCCAGCAGCCAGATATCCTACGAGCAGTACTTC
v_call: TRBV19; d_call: NA; j_call: TRBJ2-5; clone_size: NA; cdr3_aa: CASSIRDSETQYF; cdr3_nt: TGTGCCAGTAGTATCCGCGATTCGGAGACCCAGTACTTC